Reported below is one T cell receptor beta chain. Its antigen is unknown. There are 16 residues in the CDR3. The germline CDR1 and CDR2 sequences are SNHLY and FYNNEI. V shed 6 bases, J shed 0 bases, and the junction held 9 bases outside the gene matches. It was at deep level that the assay was run. Sequencing used immunoSEQ multiplex PCR; TCRdb keeps in-frame clones, though not all of them. This sample has some 2,400,000 clones, with around 95% found just once. The data stem from a study of shared clonotypes between healthy human individuals. Study-wide results and caveats: Relative to clonotypes present in all four donors, those not shared had lower generation probabilities.

The source of this sequence is a man between 18 and 29 years old in good health. V is TRBV2 and J is TRBJ2-3, with 7 bases identical to TRBD2. The sequenced sample was naive CD4+ T cells sorted from blood. Subset reported: CD45RA+ positively selected. In nucleotides, the CDR3 is TGTGCCAGCAGGGATCGGACTAGGCAAAGCACAGATACGCAGTATTTT. Amino acid sequence: CASRDRTRQSTDTQYF.